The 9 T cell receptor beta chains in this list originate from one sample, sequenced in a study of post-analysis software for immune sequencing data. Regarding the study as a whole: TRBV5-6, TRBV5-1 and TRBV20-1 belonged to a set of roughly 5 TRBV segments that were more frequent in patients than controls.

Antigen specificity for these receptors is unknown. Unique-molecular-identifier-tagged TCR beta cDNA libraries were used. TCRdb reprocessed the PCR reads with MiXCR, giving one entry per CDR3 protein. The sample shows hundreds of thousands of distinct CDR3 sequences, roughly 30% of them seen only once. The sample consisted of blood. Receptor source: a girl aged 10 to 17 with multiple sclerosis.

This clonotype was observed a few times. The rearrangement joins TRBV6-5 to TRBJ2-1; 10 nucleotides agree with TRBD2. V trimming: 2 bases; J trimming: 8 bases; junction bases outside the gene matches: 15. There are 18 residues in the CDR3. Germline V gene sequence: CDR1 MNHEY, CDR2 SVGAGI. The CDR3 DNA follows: TGTGCCAGCAGTTACAGGCTGGGTGCTAGCGGGAGCCTGGATGAGCAGTTCTTC. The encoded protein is CASSYRLGASGSLDEQFF.

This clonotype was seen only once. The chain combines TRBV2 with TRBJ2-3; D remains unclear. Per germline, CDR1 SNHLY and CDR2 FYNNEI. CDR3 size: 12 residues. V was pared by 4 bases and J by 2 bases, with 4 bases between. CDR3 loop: CASSAPTDTQYF. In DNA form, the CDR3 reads TGTGCCAGCAGTGCGCCCACAGATACGCAGTATTTT.

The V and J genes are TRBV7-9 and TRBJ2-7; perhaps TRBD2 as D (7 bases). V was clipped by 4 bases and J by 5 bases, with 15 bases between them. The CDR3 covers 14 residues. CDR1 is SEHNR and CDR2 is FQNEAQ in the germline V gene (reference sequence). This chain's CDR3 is CASSYVGGRNEQYF. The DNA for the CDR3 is TGTGCCAGCAGCTACGTGGGGGGGCGGAACGAGCAGTACTTC.

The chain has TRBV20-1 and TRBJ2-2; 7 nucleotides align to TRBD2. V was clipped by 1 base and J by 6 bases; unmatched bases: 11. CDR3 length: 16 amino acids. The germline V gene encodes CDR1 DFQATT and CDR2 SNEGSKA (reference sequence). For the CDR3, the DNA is TGCAGTGCTAGAGTGCTACTCGGGGGGTCCGCCGGGGAGCTGTTTTTT. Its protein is CSARVLLGGSAGELFF.

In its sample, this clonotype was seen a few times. CDR3 in amino acids: CASSQTRETYNEQFF. The CDR3 DNA reads as TGTGCCAGCAGTCAAACTAGAGAGACCTACAATGAGCAGTTCTTC. The chain combines TRBV27 with TRBJ2-1, with D perhaps matching TRBD2 (5 bases). The CDR3 is made up of 15 amino acids. Germline-derived CDR1 and CDR2 are MNHEY and SMNVEV (reference sequence). With 5 bases removed from V and 2 bases from J, the gap between germline ends came to 13 bases.

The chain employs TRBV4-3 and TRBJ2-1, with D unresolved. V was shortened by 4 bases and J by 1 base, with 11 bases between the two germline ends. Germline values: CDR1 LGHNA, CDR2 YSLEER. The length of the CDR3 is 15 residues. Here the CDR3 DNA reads TGCGCCAGCAGCCCCCTAGTGGAGTCCTACAATGAGCAGTTCTTC. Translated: CASSPLVESYNEQFF.

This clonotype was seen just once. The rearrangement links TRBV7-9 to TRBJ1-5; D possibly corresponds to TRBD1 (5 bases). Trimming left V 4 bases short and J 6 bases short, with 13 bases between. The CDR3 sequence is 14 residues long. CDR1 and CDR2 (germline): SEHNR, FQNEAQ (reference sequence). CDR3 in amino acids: CASSSQGVGQPQHF. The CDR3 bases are TGTGCCAGCAGCTCCCAGGGTGTAGGTCAGCCCCAGCATTTT.

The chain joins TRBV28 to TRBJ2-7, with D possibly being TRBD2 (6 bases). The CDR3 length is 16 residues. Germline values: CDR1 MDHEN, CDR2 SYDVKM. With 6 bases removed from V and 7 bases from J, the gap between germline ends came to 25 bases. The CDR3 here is CASSPISGGSVWEQYF. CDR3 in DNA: TGTGCCAGCAGCCCGATATCAGGAGGGAGCGTGTGGGAGCAGTACTTC.

CDR3 bases: TGTGCCAGCAGACCTGTGAAGGGGCGTAGCACAGATACGCAGTATTTT. This encodes CASRPVKGRSTDTQYF. V usage is TRBV7-9 and J usage is TRBJ2-3; D is perhaps TRBD1 (5 bases). In germline, CDR1 is SEHNR, CDR2 FQNEAQ (reference sequence). CDR3 length: 16 residues. V was clipped by 6 bases and J by 0 bases, with 16 bases between them.